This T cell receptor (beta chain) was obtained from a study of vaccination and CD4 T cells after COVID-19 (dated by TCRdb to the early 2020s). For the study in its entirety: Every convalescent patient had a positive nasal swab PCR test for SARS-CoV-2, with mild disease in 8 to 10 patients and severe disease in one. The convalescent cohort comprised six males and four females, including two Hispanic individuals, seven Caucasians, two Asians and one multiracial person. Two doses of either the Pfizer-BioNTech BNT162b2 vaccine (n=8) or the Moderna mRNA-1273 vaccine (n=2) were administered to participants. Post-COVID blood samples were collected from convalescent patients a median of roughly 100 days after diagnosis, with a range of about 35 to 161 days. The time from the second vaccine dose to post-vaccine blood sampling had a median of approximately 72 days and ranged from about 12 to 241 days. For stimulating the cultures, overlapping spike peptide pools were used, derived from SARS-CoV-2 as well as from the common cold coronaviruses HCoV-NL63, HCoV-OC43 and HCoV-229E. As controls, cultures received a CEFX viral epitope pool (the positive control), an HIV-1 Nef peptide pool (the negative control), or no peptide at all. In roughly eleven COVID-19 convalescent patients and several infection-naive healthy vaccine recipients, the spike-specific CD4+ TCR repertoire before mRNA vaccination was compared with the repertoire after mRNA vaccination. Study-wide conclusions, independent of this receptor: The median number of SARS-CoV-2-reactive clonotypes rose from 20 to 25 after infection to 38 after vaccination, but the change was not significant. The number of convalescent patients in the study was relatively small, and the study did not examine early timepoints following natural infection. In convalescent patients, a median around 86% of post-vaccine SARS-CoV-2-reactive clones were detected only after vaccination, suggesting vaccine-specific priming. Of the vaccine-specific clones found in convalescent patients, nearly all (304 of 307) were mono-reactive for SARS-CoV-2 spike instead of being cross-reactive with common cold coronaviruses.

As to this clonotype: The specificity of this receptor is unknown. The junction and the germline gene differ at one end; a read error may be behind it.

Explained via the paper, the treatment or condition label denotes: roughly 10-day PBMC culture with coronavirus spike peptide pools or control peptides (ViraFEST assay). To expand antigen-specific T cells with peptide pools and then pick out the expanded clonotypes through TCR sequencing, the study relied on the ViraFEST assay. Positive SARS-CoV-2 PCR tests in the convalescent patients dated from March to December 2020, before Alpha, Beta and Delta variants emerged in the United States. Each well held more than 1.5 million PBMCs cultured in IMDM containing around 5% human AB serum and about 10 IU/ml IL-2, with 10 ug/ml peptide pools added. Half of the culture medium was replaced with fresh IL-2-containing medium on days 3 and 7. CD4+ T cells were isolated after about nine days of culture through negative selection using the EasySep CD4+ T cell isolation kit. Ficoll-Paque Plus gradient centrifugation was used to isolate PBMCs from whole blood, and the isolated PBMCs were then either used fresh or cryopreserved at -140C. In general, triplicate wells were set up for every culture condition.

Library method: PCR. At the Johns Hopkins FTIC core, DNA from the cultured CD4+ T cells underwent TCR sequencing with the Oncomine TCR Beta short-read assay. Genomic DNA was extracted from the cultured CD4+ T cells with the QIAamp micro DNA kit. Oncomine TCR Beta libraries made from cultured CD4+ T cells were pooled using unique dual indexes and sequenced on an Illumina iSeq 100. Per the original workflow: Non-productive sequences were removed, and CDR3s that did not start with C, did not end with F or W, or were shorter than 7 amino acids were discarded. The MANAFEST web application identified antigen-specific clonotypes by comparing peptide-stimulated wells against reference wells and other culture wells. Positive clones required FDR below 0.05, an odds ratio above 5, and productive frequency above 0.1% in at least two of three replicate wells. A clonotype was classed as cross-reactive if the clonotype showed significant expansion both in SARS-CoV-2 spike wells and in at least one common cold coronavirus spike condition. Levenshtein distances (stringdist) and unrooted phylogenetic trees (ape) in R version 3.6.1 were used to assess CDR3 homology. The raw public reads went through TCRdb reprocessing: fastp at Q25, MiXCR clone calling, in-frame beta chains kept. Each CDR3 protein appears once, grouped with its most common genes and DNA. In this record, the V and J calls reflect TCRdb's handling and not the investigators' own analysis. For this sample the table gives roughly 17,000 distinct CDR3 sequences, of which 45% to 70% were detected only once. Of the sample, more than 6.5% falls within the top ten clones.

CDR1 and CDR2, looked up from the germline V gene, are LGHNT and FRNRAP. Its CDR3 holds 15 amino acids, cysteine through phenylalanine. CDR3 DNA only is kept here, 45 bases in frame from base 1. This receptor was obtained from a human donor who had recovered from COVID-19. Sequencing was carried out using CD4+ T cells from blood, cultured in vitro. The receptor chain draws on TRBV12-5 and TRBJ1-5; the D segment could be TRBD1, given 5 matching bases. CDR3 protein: CASCLGVTANQPQHF. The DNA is TGTGCTAGTTGTTTAGGGGTTACGGCCAATCAGCCCCAGCATTTT.